The sample holds a few counts of the clone carrying this T cell receptor (beta chain). Its cognate antigen is unknown. The data originate from a study of beta chain features in type 1 diabetes. Findings of the study overall: Significant though moderate, a shortening of TCRB CDR3s appeared in all four CD4+ subsets of Type 1 diabetes patients. HLA influence on TCRB rearrangement stayed unresolved here.

TCRB transcripts that were expressed got sequenced, as all of the isolated RNA had been reverse transcribed. Data came from immunoSEQ multiplex PCR; TCRdb stores just in-frame clones and leaves some out. The sample lists about 150,000 clones; 10% were seen once. Deletions cut 2 bases from V and 5 bases from J, with 10 bases between. Germline CDR1 is SGHRS and CDR2 is YFSETQ. CDR3 length: 13 residues. Once sorted, every population was more than 95% pure. This receptor was taken from a man in his thirties or forties with type 1 diabetes. The J gene is TRBJ2-5, the V gene TRBV5-1; D not certain. Sequencing used central memory CD4+ T cells from blood. The CDR3: CASSFGVGETQYF. In DNA, the CDR3 is TGCGCCAGCAGCTTTGGAGTCGGGGAGACCCAGTACTTC.